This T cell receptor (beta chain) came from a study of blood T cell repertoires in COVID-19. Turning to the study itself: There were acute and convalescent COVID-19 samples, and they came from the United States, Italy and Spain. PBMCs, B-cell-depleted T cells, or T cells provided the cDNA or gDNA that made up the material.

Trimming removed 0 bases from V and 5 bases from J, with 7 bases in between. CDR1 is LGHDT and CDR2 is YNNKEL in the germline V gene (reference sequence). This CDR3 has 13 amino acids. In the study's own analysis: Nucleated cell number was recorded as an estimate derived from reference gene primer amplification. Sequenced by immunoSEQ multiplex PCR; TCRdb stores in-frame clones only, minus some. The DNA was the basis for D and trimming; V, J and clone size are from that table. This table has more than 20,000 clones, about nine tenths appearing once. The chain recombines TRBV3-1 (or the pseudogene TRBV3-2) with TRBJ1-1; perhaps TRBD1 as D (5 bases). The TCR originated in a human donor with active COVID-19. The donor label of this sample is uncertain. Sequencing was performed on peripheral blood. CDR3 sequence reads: CASSQDRGTEAFF. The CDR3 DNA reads TGTGCCAGCAGCCAAGATCGGGGGACTGAAGCTTTCTTT.